This is a list of T cell receptor beta chains from one sample in a study of T-cell reconstitution after alpha-beta-depleted transplantation in children. TCRdb independently ran MiXCR on the PCR reads; one entry per CDR3 protein. The sample records hundreds of thousands of distinct CDR3 sequences, around 15% being singletons. The source material was PBMCs, mostly from graft donor cells, sampled 360 days after TCRalphabeta/CD19-depleted stem cell transplant. Source of these receptors: a boy under two years old who had a stem cell transplant for Wiskott-Aldrich syndrome, so the T cells may come from the graft donor. CDR3s leave out the opening cysteine and the closing phenylalanine or tryptophan. Not all rows give a size; the values are once, few, many and, for expanded clones, a class.

TRBV6-1	TRBJ1-2	-	ASRSPHRGSYGYT
TRBV7-2	TRBJ1-1	many	ASSLRGWAGKNTEAF
TRBV6-1	TRBJ1-4	-	ASSPAGRGEKLF
TRBV3-1	TRBJ2-4	-	ASSQRLAGGLAKNIQY
TRBV20-1	TRBJ2-3	few	SAQTPPTQY
TRBV5-1	TRBJ2-3	few	ASSSGRTSPTDTQY
TRBV30	TRBJ2-3	-	AWSVLSPDTQY
TRBV5-1	TRBJ1-1	few	ASSFQGGLNTEAF
TRBV5-1	TRBJ2-2	few	ASSLGLQTGELF
TRBV6-1	TRBJ2-5	-	ASSPRWSETQY
TRBV7-9	TRBJ2-1	-	ASSLYGKRSSYNEQF
TRBV25-1	TRBJ2-1	few	ASSHTSGGARYREQF
TRBV5-1	TRBJ2-3	-	ASSSLLSGSADTQY
TRBV7-6	TRBJ2-2	few	ASSIRPNTGELF